One sample yielded the 24 T cell receptor beta chains listed below, sequenced in a study of vaccination effects on CD4 cells after COVID-19 (dated by TCRdb to between 2020 and 2023). To identify antigen-specific CD4+ T cell clonotypes by their expansion, the ViraFEST assay first stimulated PBMC with viral peptide pools and then applied TCR sequencing. After around 11 days of culture, CD4+ T cells were isolated with the EasySep CD4+ T cell isolation kit. Each participant received two doses of an mRNA SARS-CoV-2 vaccine, either BNT162b2 or mRNA-1273. Their antigens remain unidentified. The library relied on the immunoSEQ multiplex PCR assay. The immuneACCESS repertoire file appears here via TCRdb, limited to in-frame rearrangements. These files lack a portion of the clones; in checked studies, under half of the deficit traces to unresolved V genes, and the cause of the others is not known. Across this sample there are about 66,000 clones, with under 85% seen only once. About 0.86% of the sample comes from the top ten.

The sample here was CD4+ T cells from PBMCs cultured with HCoV-OC43 spike peptides, taken after COVID-19 vaccination. The cell subset or site label corresponds to: HCoV-OC43 spike overlapping peptide pool stimulation. The receptors derive from a human donor who received a COVID-19 vaccine.

This clone has only a few counts. The chain carries TRBV7-3 and TRBJ2-3, with TRBD2 identical over 8 bases. The junction had 7 bases not matched to a gene; V was cut back by 5 bases and J by 0 bases. The CDR3 is 16 residues long. CDR1 is SGHTA, CDR2 FQGTGA, per germline. CDR3 sequence (DNA): TGTGCCAGCAGCGCGGGGGGATCCCCTAGCACAGATACGCAGTATTTT. This sequence encodes CASSAGGSPSTDTQYF.

The V and J genes are TRBV5-6 and TRBJ2-7; 7 bases match TRBD1. The J segment lost 11 bases and the V segment lost 0 bases, leaving 17 bases of the junction unmatched. Germline lookup yields CDR1 SGHDT and CDR2 YYEEEE. This CDR3 is built from 16 residues. The CDR3: CASSLVDVDRPLAEYV. CDR3 sequence (DNA): TGTGCCAGCAGCTTGGTGGATGTGGACAGGCCCCTGGCGGAGTACGTC.

With regard to this clone: At one boundary the junction diverges from the germline segment, which might be a read error. The chain recombines TRBV6-5 with TRBJ2-1; TRBD2 agrees at 9 bases. CDR1 is MNHEY, CDR2 SVGAGI, per germline. The CDR3 contains 15 residues. CDR3: CASSPLAGSFNEQFF. CDR3 nucleotides: TGTGCCAGCAGTCCTCTAGCGGGGTCCTTCAATGAGCAGTTCTTC.

The rearrangement joins TRBV19 to TRBJ1-2; TRBD1 matches at 11 bases. Germline values: CDR1 LNHDA, CDR2 SQIVND (reference sequence). This CDR3 has 15 amino acids. Trimming took 7 bases from V and 7 from J; bases not matched to a gene: 11. CDR3 DNA sequence: TGTGCCAGTACCACGGGGGGGACAGGGGGATTTGGCTACACCTTC. This translates into CASTTGGTGGFGYTF.

The rearrangement joins TRBV24-1 to TRBJ2-3; 8 bases align to TRBD2. Germline V gene sequence: CDR1 KGHDR, CDR2 SFDVKD. The CDR3 runs 16 residues. Trimming at V came to 7 bases and at J to 0 bases, leaving 8 bases not matched to a gene. This CDR3 is CATSTSGGGSTDTQYF. CDR3 nucleotides: TGTGCCACCAGCACCTCTGGCGGGGGGAGCACAGATACGCAGTATTTT.

The rearrangement joins TRBV11-2 to TRBJ2-7; D is unresolved. This CDR3 has 9 amino acids. CDR1 is SGHAT, CDR2 FQNNGV, per germline. The CDR3 protein is CASSLVGFV. In nucleotides, the CDR3 is TGTGCCAGCAGCTTAGTTGGGTTCGTC.

The chain combines TRBV15 with TRBJ1-1, with D unclear. Germline CDR1 LNHNV, CDR2 YYDKDF (reference sequence). The CDR3 is made up of 12 amino acids. V lost 4 bases, J lost 1 base, and 4 bases lay in between. The CDR3 reads CATSTGNTEAFF. The CDR3 nucleotides read TGTGCCACCAGCACAGGGAACACTGAAGCTTTCTTT.

The chain is built from TRBV7-9 and TRBJ2-5; tentatively, D is TRBD1 or TRBD2 (6 bases each). Germline CDR1 and CDR2: SEHNR and FQNEAQ (reference sequence). With 2 bases removed from V and 1 base from J, the gap between germline ends came to 14 bases. CDR3 size: 16 residues. DNA for the CDR3: TGTGCCAGCAGCTTACGAGGTGGGGGGCCCCAAGAGACCCAGTACTTC. Its translation: CASSLRGGGPQETQYF.

The chain employs TRBV5-1 and TRBJ1-2; 10 bases align to TRBD1. This CDR3 comprises 15 residues. The V gene's germline CDR1 is SGHRS and CDR2 YFSETQ. V gave up 4 bases and J gave up 6 bases; unmatched junction bases: 9. The CDR3 loop is CASSPGTGAFDGYTF. Here the CDR3 DNA reads TGCGCCAGCAGCCCGGGGACAGGGGCTTTCGATGGCTACACCTTC.

The rearrangement joins TRBV7-3 to TRBJ2-3; 9 bases agree with TRBD2. With V trimmed by 3 bases and J by 5 bases, 6 bases remained unmatched. Per the germline V gene, CDR1 is SGHTA and CDR2 is FQGTGA. This CDR3 spans 15 amino acids. The CDR3 coding sequence is TGTGCCAGCAGCTTGGGGATAGCGGGGGTAGATACGCAGTATTTT. Its protein product is CASSLGIAGVDTQYF.

The V and J genes are TRBV2 and TRBJ2-1, with 7 bases aligning to TRBD1. This CDR3 contains 12 residues. In germline, CDR1 is SNHLY, CDR2 FYNNEI. The V gene end was trimmed by 6 bases and the J gene end by 13 bases; junction bases not matched to a gene: 9. The chain's CDR3 is CASRDNTGVQFF. The CDR3 coding sequence is TGTGCCAGCAGAGACAATACAGGGGTTCAGTTCTTC.

The CDR3 spells CASGVRRTAGGPQETQYF. The DNA for the CDR3 is TGTGCCAGCGGAGTGAGGAGGACTGCGGGGGGGCCCCAAGAGACCCAGTACTTC. The V and J genes are TRBV2 and TRBJ2-5; 9 bases align to TRBD2. V gave up 8 bases and J gave up 1 base; unmatched junction bases: 17. This CDR3 spans 18 amino acids. Germline loops: CDR1 SNHLY, CDR2 FYNNEI.

This clone was detected only once. This rearrangement joins TRBV18 to TRBJ1-2, with 8 nucleotides matching TRBD1. With V trimmed by 0 bases and J by 8 bases, 8 bases remained unmatched. This CDR3 has 15 residues. Looked up from germline, CDR1 is KGHSH and CDR2 is LQKENI. DNA of the CDR3: TGTGCCAGCTCACCACCGACAGGGGCCCACAACGGCTACACCTTC. This sequence encodes CASSPPTGAHNGYTF.

The chain uses TRBV28 and TRBJ1-5; possible D gene TRBD1, 5 bases. Germline V CDR1 and CDR2: MDHEN, SYDVKM. V dropped 5 bases and J dropped 3 bases, with 8 bases sitting between them. This CDR3 is 13 amino acids long. The chain's CDR3 is CASSRDLNQPQHF. The CDR3 DNA reads TGTGCCAGCAGTCGGGACCTCAATCAGCCCCAGCATTTT.

This chain connects TRBV4-1 to TRBJ2-2, with a possible D match to TRBD2 (7 bases). V lost 4 bases to trimming and J lost 4 bases, with 16 bases between them. The germline V gene encodes CDR1 MGHRA and CDR2 YSYEKL. This CDR3 has 16 residues. The CDR3 region has the DNA TGCGCCAGCAGCCCCCAGGGAGGGGGTCCCACCGGGGAGCTGTTTTTT. As protein: CASSPQGGGPTGELFF.

This clone was seen a few times. This rearrangement joins TRBV27 to TRBJ1-6; D remains ambiguous. Trimming stripped 8 bases from V and 0 bases from J, with 11 bases between. This CDR3 spans 15 amino acids. Per germline, CDR1 MNHEY and CDR2 SMNVEV (reference sequence). This chain's CDR3 is CASRIADSYNSPLHF. Here the CDR3 DNA reads TGTGCCAGCCGAATTGCGGACTCCTATAATTCACCCCTCCACTTT.

V and J are TRBV24-1 and TRBJ2-3; 11 positions match TRBD1. CDR1 is KGHDR, CDR2 SFDVKD, per germline. J gave up 3 bases and V 10 bases, and 8 bases lay outside the gene matches. This CDR3 has 15 amino acids. The CDR3 region has the DNA TGTGCCACTGCCTCCCGGGACAGGGGGACAGATACGCAGTATTTT. This translates into CATASRDRGTDTQYF.

The chain combines TRBV6-2 or TRBV6-3 with TRBJ1-5, with 7 bases matching TRBD1. The germline gives CDR1 MNHEY, CDR2 SVGEGT. CDR3 size: 15 residues. Trimming at V came to 2 bases and at J to 3 bases, leaving 4 bases not matched to a gene. CDR3 region: CASSYRGQPNQPQHF. The CDR3 DNA reads as TGTGCCAGCAGTTACCGGGGACAGCCCAATCAGCCCCAGCATTTT.

This clone is a singleton in its sample. The J gene is TRBJ1-2, the V gene TRBV5-6; weak D call: TRBD1 (6 bases). The germline V gene encodes CDR1 SGHDT and CDR2 YYEEEE. There are 13 residues in the CDR3. Trimming left V 4 bases short and J 4 bases short, with 11 bases between. CDR3 nucleotides: TGTGCCAGCAGCCAGGACAGAAGCTATGGCTACACCTTC. This gives the protein CASSQDRSYGYTF.

The rearrangement links TRBV5-8 to TRBJ2-1; 8 nucleotides align to TRBD1. Germline values: CDR1 SGHTS, CDR2 YDEGEE. V lost 2 bases to trimming and J lost 1 base; unmatched junction nucleotides: 2. The CDR3 runs to 15 residues. Here the CDR3 DNA reads TGTGCCAGCAGCTTTACAGGGGGTTCCTACAATGAGCAGTTCTTC. Translating gives CASSFTGGSYNEQFF.

This clone was detected only a few times. The chain recombines TRBV12-3 or TRBV12-4 with TRBJ1-6; perhaps TRBD1 as D (6 bases). Trimming shortened V by 4 bases and J by 10 bases, and 11 bases separated the two germline ends. The CDR3 loop spans 13 amino acids. The CDR3 coding sequence is TGTGCCAGCAGTTCAGCAGGGGCATCACCCCTCCACTTT. Translation: CASSSAGASPLHF.

The gene calls are TRBV27 and TRBJ1-6, with D unclear. Germline V gene sequence: CDR1 MNHEY, CDR2 SMNVEV (reference sequence). The CDR3 runs 15 residues. V shed 2 bases and J shed 9 bases, with 14 bases lying between them. Here the CDR3 reads CASSLEYSGRSPLHF. The CDR3 nucleotides read TGTGCCAGCAGTTTAGAGTACTCAGGACGTTCACCCCTCCACTTT.

The rearrangement joins TRBV2 to TRBJ2-7; 8 bases are a match to TRBD2. The CDR3 loop spans 16 amino acids. Germline assignment: CDR1 SNHLY and CDR2 FYNNEI. V shed 4 bases, J shed 6 bases, and the junction held 14 bases outside the gene matches. CDR3 protein: CASSARGGQGSGEQYV. The CDR3 nucleotides read TGTGCCAGCAGTGCCCGGGGGGGGCAGGGGAGTGGCGAGCAGTACGTC.

This clone was recorded a few times. The DNA of the CDR3 is TGTGCCAGCAGCCGACCAGGGGCTGCAAACACCATATATTTT. It codes for CASSRPGAANTIYF. The V call is TRBV6-5, the J call TRBJ1-3, with a tentative D call TRBD1 (6 bases). This CDR3 region has 14 residues. Trimming removed 6 bases at V and 6 bases at J, with 15 bases between. Germline assignment: CDR1 MNHEY and CDR2 SVGAGI.